This TCR beta chain was recorded in a study of beta chain features in type 1 diabetes. Study as a whole: Patients did not differ from healthy donors in age, gender or cell yield. Study outcomes and limitations: Type 1 diabetes patients had VDJ junctions that carried fewer insertions and more deletions. TCRB CDR3s were moderately but significantly shorter in Type 1 diabetes patients in all four CD4+ subsets.

The V gene's germline CDR1 is SGHVS and CDR2 FNYEAQ. The V segment lost 1 base and the J segment 5 bases; nucleotides outside the gene matches: 7. The CDR3 has 16 residues. Expressed TCRB transcripts were sequenced because the entire RNA isolate underwent reverse transcription. About 3.7 million reads on average were seen across naive, central memory and regulatory T cell samples. Generated by immunoSEQ multiplex PCR, the TCRdb table keeps only in-frame clones and is missing some. This repertoire shows fewer than 110,000 clones, about 26% found once; its top ten account for more than 0.5%. A sort by CD45RO/CCR7/CD25/CD127/CD95/CD27 yielded CD4+ naive, central memory, regulatory and stem cell-like memory cells. About this clone: Antigen specificity is unknown.

Sequencing was carried out using central memory CD4+ T cells from blood. The origin of this receptor is a woman under 30 with type 1 diabetes. The J gene is TRBJ1-1, the V gene TRBV7-6, with 10 bases that match TRBD1. The CDR3 DNA follows: TGTGCCAGCAGCTTAGTCCGGACAGGGGGTGGTACTGAAGCTTTCTTT. This gives the protein CASSLVRTGGGTEAFF.